The 13 T cell receptor beta chains below come from one sample, sequenced in a study of T cell repertoires in cytomegalovirus infection. One entry per CDR3 protein, called by TCRdb with MiXCR from the reads. This sample has about 890,000 distinct CDR3 sequences, with under 40% found just once. Their cognate antigens are unknown. Sample: cultured CD8+ T cells from PBMCs, taken from culture after CMV antigen stimulation. These receptors originate from a human donor in good health (CMV status not recorded). Some clones in this sample may be carry-over from other donors' samples.

This clonotype was observed a few times. The chain is built from TRBV4-2 and TRBJ1-5, with a possible D match to TRBD1 (6 bases). V gave up 1 base and J gave up 4 bases, with 14 bases separating them. The CDR3 covers 16 residues. Germline CDR1 LGHNA, CDR2 YNFKEQ. CDR3 in DNA: TGTGCCAGCAGCCAAGGTCCCGGGGGCAGGAATCAGCCCCAGCATTTT. As protein: CASSQGPGGRNQPQHF.

Written as DNA, the CDR3 is TGTGCCAGCAGTCCCCGGGGCCGCTACGAGCAGTACTTC. Protein: CASSPRGRYEQYF. This chain connects TRBV7-9 to TRBJ2-7; D tentatively reads TRBD1 or TRBD2 (5 bases each). Trimming stripped 6 bases from V and 3 bases from J, with 12 bases between. The CDR3 consists of 13 residues. From germline, CDR1 is SEHNR and CDR2 FQNEAQ (reference sequence).

This clonotype turned up a few times. This sequence joins TRBV7-3 and TRBJ2-1, with 9 bases matching TRBD1. Germline assignment: CDR1 SGHTA and CDR2 FQGTGA. There are 15 residues in the CDR3. J gave up 8 bases and V 6 bases, and 11 bases lay outside the gene matches. CDR3 in DNA: TGTGCCAGCAGATCGGACAGGGGCCCGCTGGATGAGCAGTTCTTC. It codes for CASRSDRGPLDEQFF.

V is TRBV28 and J is TRBJ1-5, with 7 positions matching TRBD1. The junction had 8 bases not matched to a gene; V was cut back by 6 bases and J by 0 bases. The CDR3 consists of 16 residues. Germline CDR1 is MDHEN and CDR2 is SYDVKM. The DNA for the CDR3 is TGTGCCAGCAGGGACAGGCCCGCAAATAGCAATCAGCCCCAGCATTTT. Its protein is CASRDRPANSNQPQHF.

The J gene is TRBJ2-1, the V gene TRBV2, with 9 bases that match TRBD1. This CDR3 has 16 amino acids. Trimming cost V 3 bases and J 3 bases; bases outside gene matches: 6. Germline V lookup: CDR1 SNHLY, CDR2 FYNNEI. This chain's CDR3 is CASSERGQGIYNEQFF. The CDR3 bases are TGTGCCAGCAGTGAGAGGGGACAGGGAATCTACAATGAGCAGTTCTTC.

A few counts support this clonotype. The chain carries TRBV6-2 or TRBV6-3 and TRBJ2-1, with 7 bases fitting TRBD1. The V gene's germline CDR1 is MNHEY and CDR2 SVGEGT. The CDR3 runs 14 residues. V lost 5 bases to trimming and J lost 7 bases; unmatched junction nucleotides: 8. CDR3 nucleotide sequence: TGTGCCAGCAGTCAGGGGGTCCTTTGGAATGAGCAGTTCTTC. Residues: CASSQGVLWNEQFF.

This clonotype was counted at least ten times. The V gene is TRBV11-3, the J gene TRBJ1-1; 7 bases fit TRBD1. The germline gives CDR1 SGHNT, CDR2 YENEEA. The CDR3 runs to 13 residues. V lost 5 bases, J lost 4 bases, and 4 bases stayed unmatched. The CDR3 coding sequence is TGTGCCAGCAGCCTCTACAGGGGCACTGAAGCTTTCTTT. Its translation is CASSLYRGTEAFF.

This sequence joins TRBV29-1 and TRBJ2-5; 8 nucleotides line up with TRBD2. V shed 6 bases, J shed 2 bases, and the junction held 8 bases outside the gene matches. The CDR3 contains 14 residues. CDR1 is SQVTM, CDR2 ANQGSEA, per germline. CDR3 residues: CSVGAGVIQETQYF. For the CDR3, the DNA is TGCAGCGTAGGAGCGGGGGTCATACAAGAGACCCAGTACTTC.

This clonotype showed up many times. The rearrangement links TRBV7-8 to TRBJ2-7; D is unclear. The germline V gene encodes CDR1 SGHVS and CDR2 FQNEAQ. V gave up 0 bases and J gave up 6 bases, with 9 bases separating them. The CDR3 extends over 13 amino acids. The CDR3 DNA sequence: TGTGCCAGCAGCTTAGCTATTCGTAGCGAGCAGTACGTC. It specifies CASSLAIRSEQYV.

This clonotype was detected a few times. The chain has TRBV6-4 and TRBJ2-2, with 10 bases matching TRBD2. In germline, CDR1 is MRHNA, CDR2 SNTAGT. V was pared by 7 bases and J by 3 bases, with 8 bases of the junction left unmatched. The CDR3 has 16 residues. The CDR3 coding sequence is TGTGCCAGCAAAGCTAGCGGGGGCCCTTACACCGGGGAGCTGTTTTTT. It is translated as CASKASGGPYTGELFF.

Ten or more counts support this clonotype. This sequence joins TRBV12-3 or TRBV12-4 and TRBJ1-1; D is unresolved. The V end lost 6 bases, the J end lost 7 bases, and 12 bases lay between the germline ends. This CDR3 region has 12 residues. CDR3 sequence: CASSRGRLEAFF. The CDR3 nucleotides are TGTGCCAGCAGCCGAGGGCGCCTTGAAGCTTTCTTT.

The table lists this clonotype with a few counts. The V gene is TRBV19, the J gene TRBJ2-3, with 8 bases lining up with TRBD2. The germline V gene encodes CDR1 LNHDA and CDR2 SQIVND (reference sequence). J was trimmed by 3 bases and V by 4 bases; bases with no gene match: 6. This CDR3 is built from 15 residues. The CDR3 DNA is TGTGCCAGTAGTAATAGCGGGGCGACTACAGATACGCAGTATTTT. Its translation: CASSNSGATTDTQYF.

In its sample, this clonotype was seen a few times. This chain connects TRBV11-2 to TRBJ2-2; possibly TRBD1 for D (6 bases). CDR3 length equals 14 residues. Germline assignment: CDR1 SGHAT and CDR2 FQNNGV. V was trimmed by 2 bases and J by 6 bases, leaving 10 bases between them. The CDR3 loop is CASSLWTAPGELFF. The DNA for the CDR3 is TGTGCCAGCAGCTTATGGACAGCCCCCGGGGAGCTGTTTTTT.